The 18 T cell receptor beta chains presented below share a single source sample, sequenced in a study of blood T cell repertoires in COVID-19. TCRdb's table, derived via immunoSEQ multiplex PCR, lists solely in-frame clones and lacks some. The sample includes roughly 500,000 clones, approximately 92% of them seen just once. The sequencing sample was made of peripheral blood. The receptor source for this set is a man aged 18 to 30 with COVID-19, enrolled during active disease.

About this clone: The identical CDR3 is also encoded by other nucleotide sequences in the sample. The chain uses TRBV12-3 or TRBV12-4 and TRBJ1-5; possibly TRBD1 for D (6 bases). The CDR3 is made up of 12 amino acids. V lost 6 bases to trimming and J lost 5 bases, with 8 bases between them. The DNA of the CDR3 is TGTGCCAGCAGCCCAGGGGATCAGCCCCAGCATTTT. It specifies CASSPGDQPQHF.

V usage is TRBV27 and J usage is TRBJ1-1; tentatively, D is TRBD1 (5 bases). V dropped 2 bases and J dropped 8 bases, with 9 bases sitting between them. The CDR3 has 12 amino acids. Per the germline V gene, CDR1 is MNHEY and CDR2 is SMNVEV (reference sequence). CDR3 DNA sequence: TGTGCCAGCAGTTTACGTGGGGGGGAAGCTTTCTTT. Translation: CASSLRGGEAFF.

The count of this clone is one. This chain joins TRBV19 and TRBJ2-3; 11 nucleotides agree with TRBD2. V lost 5 bases and J lost 2; bases outside the gene matches: 12. Germline-derived CDR1 and CDR2 are LNHDA and SQIVND (reference sequence). The CDR3 runs to 18 residues. CDR3 coding DNA: TGTGCCAGTAGTGCTTCAGAGGCTAGCGGGGGGCACACAGATACGCAGTATTTT. Protein: CASSASEASGGHTDTQYF.

J is TRBJ2-7 and V is TRBV23-1; D may be TRBD2 (7 bases). TRBV23-1 is labeled an ORF, and its function is uncertain. With 1 base removed from V and 5 bases from J, the gap between germline ends came to 18 bases. The CDR3 is made up of 16 amino acids. The CDR3 sequence: CASSQFGGGLYNEQYF. The CDR3, as DNA: TGCGCCAGCAGTCAATTTGGGGGGGGGCTCTATAACGAGCAGTACTTC.

CDR3 in amino acids: CASSLEGGRTDTQYF. The CDR3, as DNA: TGTGCCAGCAGCTTAGAAGGCGGTCGCACAGATACGCAGTATTTT. This rearrangement joins TRBV11-3 to TRBJ2-3; D not certain. The CDR3 covers 15 residues. Germline V gene sequence: CDR1 SGHNT, CDR2 YENEEA. The V end was cut by 0 bases, the J end by 1 base, with 8 bases between.

The V call is TRBV1, the J call TRBJ2-7; TRBD2 reflects the table's D call only, with no check against the DNA. TRBV1 is assigned pseudogene status. The CDR3 length is 17 residues. CDR3 nucleotides: TGCACCAGCAGCCCGCTCGGACTAGCGGGAGTGTCGGGCGAGCAGTACTTC. This translates into CTSSPLGLAGVSGEQYF.

The chain couples TRBV19 to TRBJ2-7, with 7 bases that match TRBD2. Looked up from germline, CDR1 is LNHDA and CDR2 is SQIVND (reference sequence). This CDR3 spans 15 amino acids. V gave up 5 bases and J gave up 1 base; unmatched junction bases: 8. CDR3 DNA: TGTGCCAGTAGTGCAGGACCAGCGGGATCCTACGAGCAGTACTTC. This translates into CASSAGPAGSYEQYF.

The chain joins TRBV11-2 to TRBJ2-2; tentative D call: TRBD1 (6 bases). V was pared by 1 base and J by 7 bases, with 19 bases between. This CDR3 contains 17 residues. CDR1 SGHAT and CDR2 FQNNGV come from the germline V gene. The CDR3 is CASSLVWQGIYFGELFF. CDR3 DNA sequence: TGTGCCAGCAGCTTAGTGTGGCAGGGGATATACTTCGGGGAGCTGTTTTTT.

The chain employs TRBV3-1 (or the pseudogene TRBV3-2) and TRBJ2-7; D remains ambiguous. V gave up 2 bases and J gave up 2 bases, with 13 bases separating them. The CDR3 is made up of 15 amino acids. Looked up from germline, CDR1 is LGHDT and CDR2 is YNNKEL (reference sequence). This chain's CDR3 is CASSQNPVRPYEQYF. The DNA for the CDR3 is TGTGCCAGCAGCCAAAACCCGGTGCGGCCCTACGAGCAGTACTTC.

The chain links TRBV11-3 to TRBJ2-3; 12 bases agree with TRBD2. The CDR3 has 17 residues. The V gene's germline CDR1 is SGHNT and CDR2 YENEEA. V trimming: 5 bases; J trimming: 1 base; junction bases outside the gene matches: 7. In nucleotides, the CDR3 is TGTGCCAGCAGCGAGAGGCTAGCGGGGGGGGGCACAGATACGCAGTATTTT. Encoded protein: CASSERLAGGGTDTQYF.

The chain uses TRBV9 and TRBJ2-3; D possibly corresponds to TRBD2 (6 bases). The CDR3 has 16 amino acids. Germline CDR1 is SGDLS and CDR2 is YYNGEE. V was cut by 5 bases and J by 0 bases, with 16 bases left in between. CDR3 DNA: TGTGCCAGCAGGGGGGAGGACTTCGCTAGCACAGATACGCAGTATTTT. Translation gives CASRGEDFASTDTQYF.

This chain connects TRBV7-9 to TRBJ2-7; 7 bases align to TRBD2. The CDR3 sequence is 12 residues long. Looked up from germline, CDR1 is SEHNR and CDR2 is FQNEAQ (reference sequence). Unmatched junction bases numbered 0, after V lost 0 bases and J lost 7 bases. The CDR3 DNA sequence: TGTGCCAGCAGCTTAGCCGGGAGGGAGCAGTACTTC. Translating gives CASSLAGREQYF. The full variable domain, its missing parts supplied by reference TRBV7-9 and TRBJ2-7, is DTGVSQNPRHKITKRGQNVTFRCDPISEHNRLYWYRQTLGQGPEFLTYFQNEAQLEKSRLLSDRFSAERPKGSFSTLEIQRTEQGDSAMYLCASSLAGREQYFGPGTRLTVT.

This rearrangement joins TRBV19 to TRBJ2-3, with TRBD1 identical over 7 bases. CDR3 length: 15 residues. V shed 7 bases and J 0 bases; nucleotides not matched to a gene: 7. Germline CDR1 and CDR2: LNHDA and SQIVND (reference sequence). CDR3 sequence reads: CASMGQTPSTDTQYF. CDR3 DNA: TGTGCCAGTATGGGACAGACCCCTAGCACAGATACGCAGTATTTT.

The chain links TRBV6-6 to TRBJ2-7; D is possibly TRBD2 (6 bases). This CDR3 has 13 residues. The V end was cut by 7 bases, the J end by 2 bases, with 12 bases between. Germline V gene sequence: CDR1 MNHNY, CDR2 SVGAGI (reference sequence). CDR3 protein: CASKLGGAYEQYF. In DNA, the CDR3 is TGTGCCAGCAAGTTGGGAGGCGCCTACGAGCAGTACTTC.

The CDR3 reads CASSQRSGIDEQYF. The CDR3 nucleotides are TGTGCCAGCAGCCAGCGGTCAGGGATCGACGAGCAGTACTTC. This rearrangement joins TRBV4-2 to TRBJ2-7, with D perhaps matching TRBD1 (5 bases). Trimming took off 3 bases at V and 5 bases at J, with 14 bases between the two ends. The CDR3 is 14 amino acids. Germline assignment: CDR1 LGHNA and CDR2 YNFKEQ.

The V call is TRBV6-6, the J call TRBJ1-2, with 10 nucleotides matching TRBD1. Trimming cost V 5 bases and J 2 bases; bases outside gene matches: 11. Germline CDR1 MNHNY, CDR2 SVGAGI (reference sequence). This CDR3 spans 17 amino acids. The CDR3 loop reads CASSLFNPGQGNYGYTF. The CDR3 DNA follows: TGTGCCAGCAGTCTCTTTAATCCGGGACAGGGGAACTATGGCTACACCTTC.

This clone was seen once. The chain links TRBV2 to TRBJ2-2; 7 nucleotides match TRBD2. V gave up 2 bases and J gave up 6 bases; unmatched junction bases: 3. CDR3 length: 14 amino acids. Germline values: CDR1 SNHLY, CDR2 FYNNEI. The CDR3 is CASSERGGAGELFF. For the CDR3, the DNA is TGTGCCAGCAGTGAACGTGGGGGGGCCGGGGAGCTGTTTTTT.

DNA for the CDR3: TGTGCCTGGAGTGTACTTGGGCTTCCCACCGGGGAGCTGTTTTTT. Translation gives CAWSVLGLPTGELFF. V and J are TRBV30 and TRBJ2-2; D not certain. Germline CDR1 and CDR2: GTSNPN and SVGIG (reference sequence). The CDR3 is 15 residues long. Trimming cost V 0 bases and J 4 bases, with 12 bases left between them.